Below are 20 T cell receptor beta chains sequenced from a single sample in a study of blood T cell repertoires in COVID-19. Profiling relied on immunoSEQ multiplex PCR, and the TCRdb table lists in-frame clones only, not all of them. The sample includes about 170,000 clones, around 90% of them seen just once. Sequenced material: peripheral blood. These receptors originate from a man in his fifties who had recovered from COVID-19.

The chain links TRBV6-5 to TRBJ1-6; D unresolved. Germline assignment: CDR1 MNHEY and CDR2 SVGAGI. The CDR3 consists of 13 residues. Trimming took off 6 bases at V and 8 bases at J, with 11 bases between the two ends. This CDR3 reads CASSDRLDSPLHF. The CDR3 DNA sequence: TGTGCCAGCAGCGATCGACTTGATTCACCCCTCCACTTT.

V and J are TRBV7-2 and TRBJ2-2, with D maybe TRBD1 (6 bases). The germline V and J ends were trimmed by 2 bases and 6 bases, with 10 bases remaining between them. Germline V gene sequence: CDR1 SGHTA, CDR2 FQGNSA. The CDR3 length is 14 residues. In nucleotides, the CDR3 is TGTGCCAGCAGCTTAAACAGGGTTGCCGGGGAGCTGTTTTTT. Translated: CASSLNRVAGELFF.

V and J are TRBV3-1 (or the pseudogene TRBV3-2) and TRBJ2-7; D perhaps matches TRBD1 (6 bases). Looked up from germline, CDR1 is LGHDT and CDR2 is YNNKEL (reference sequence). Trimming left V 3 bases short and J 3 bases short, with 12 bases between. This CDR3 has 14 amino acids. The CDR3 protein is CASSHGGGSYEQYF. The DNA of the CDR3 is TGTGCCAGCAGCCATGGGGGCGGAAGCTACGAGCAGTACTTC.

As DNA, the CDR3 is TGTGCCAGCAGCCATGACAGGCCCGTTCAGTACTTC. Translation gives CASSHDRPVQYF. V usage is TRBV7-9 and J usage is TRBJ2-4, with D perhaps TRBD1 (6 bases). This CDR3 contains 12 residues. V was cut by 5 bases and J by 11 bases, with 13 bases left in between. CDR1 SEHNR and CDR2 FQNEAQ come from the germline V gene (reference sequence).

The chain joins TRBV7-9 to TRBJ1-1, with 7 bases aligning to TRBD1. Trimming removed 7 bases from V and 4 bases from J; junction bases left unmatched: 6. Germline V gene sequence: CDR1 SEHNR, CDR2 FQNEAQ (reference sequence). This CDR3 contains 13 residues. In nucleotides, the CDR3 is TGTGCCAGCACCCGGACAGGAGTCACTGAAGCTTTCTTT. This sequence encodes CASTRTGVTEAFF.

J is TRBJ1-2 and V is TRBV6-5; 12 bases agree with TRBD1. V was clipped by 5 bases and J by 13 bases; unmatched bases: 8. CDR1 and CDR2 (germline): MNHEY, SVGAGI. CDR3 length: 13 amino acids. The CDR3 region is CASSPRDRGLGTF. The CDR3 nucleotides are TGTGCCAGCAGTCCCCGGGACAGGGGGCTAGGCACCTTC.

The J gene is TRBJ1-4, the V gene TRBV6-5, with 8 nucleotides matching TRBD1. The CDR3 covers 15 residues. With V trimmed by 0 bases and J by 7 bases, 4 bases remained unmatched. Germline CDR1 MNHEY, CDR2 SVGAGI. For the CDR3, the DNA is TGTGCCAGCAGTTACTCGGGCAGGGGGCGTGAAAAACTGTTTTTT. Amino acid sequence: CASSYSGRGREKLFF.

The chain combines TRBV6-2 or TRBV6-3 with TRBJ2-1; 11 nucleotides line up with TRBD1. The J segment lost 7 bases and the V segment lost 2 bases, leaving 7 bases of the junction unmatched. The CDR3 loop spans 16 amino acids. The V gene's germline CDR1 is MNHEY and CDR2 SVGEGT. CDR3 DNA: TGTGCCAGCAGTTACGGGACAGGGGGGTTTTTTAATGAGCAGTTCTTC. It codes for CASSYGTGGFFNEQFF.

The chain has TRBV28 and TRBJ2-5, with 8 bases that match TRBD1. Germline CDR1 is MDHEN and CDR2 is SYDVKM. The J segment lost 5 bases and the V segment lost 3 bases, leaving 8 bases of the junction unmatched. The CDR3 covers 15 residues. The CDR3 sequence is CASSFDRGVGETQYF. CDR3 DNA: TGTGCCAGCAGTTTTGACAGGGGTGTAGGGGAGACCCAGTACTTC.

The chain recombines TRBV5-1 with TRBJ1-6; 9 bases are shared with TRBD1. This CDR3 has 16 amino acids. V was clipped by 4 bases and J by 3 bases; unmatched bases: 5. CDR1 and CDR2 (germline): SGHRS, YFSETQ. The CDR3 spells CASSPGQGGYNSPLHF. CDR3 in DNA: TGCGCCAGCAGCCCGGGACAGGGTGGCTATAATTCACCCCTCCACTTT.

This sequence joins TRBV28 and TRBJ1-2, with 9 bases matching TRBD1. The CDR3 covers 13 residues. In germline, CDR1 is MDHEN, CDR2 SYDVKM. V dropped 5 bases and J dropped 7; count of bases not matched to a gene: 5. The CDR3, as DNA: TGTGCCAGCAGTACACAGGGGGCGCGTGGCTACACCTTC. Residues: CASSTQGARGYTF.

This chain uses TRBV24-1 with TRBJ2-5; D might be TRBD2 (5 bases). Between the trimmed V and J ends, which lost 11 bases and 4 bases, there was a span of 16 bases. Germline V CDR1 and CDR2: KGHDR, SFDVKD. This CDR3 contains 13 residues. CDR3 in amino acids: CASRGSAGETQYF. CDR3 nucleotide sequence: TGTGCCAGTCGAGGGTCGGCCGGAGAGACCCAGTACTTC.

The DNA for the CDR3 is TGTGCCTGGAACCCCTCGGGAGGCAATCAGCCCCAGCATTTT. This translates into CAWNPSGGNQPQHF. The genes are TRBV30 and TRBJ1-5; D uncertain. Between the trimmed V and J ends, which lost 4 bases and 2 bases, there was a span of 12 bases. The CDR3 is 14 amino acids. Germline CDR1 and CDR2: GTSNPN and SVGIG (reference sequence).

The chain joins TRBV7-3 to TRBJ2-2, with a tentative D call TRBD2 (5 bases). Trimming took off 6 bases at V and 6 bases at J, with 8 bases between the two ends. Germline V gene sequence: CDR1 SGHTA, CDR2 FQGTGA. The CDR3 is 12 residues long. For the CDR3, the DNA is TGTGCCAGCAGGTCGGGGTCCGGGGAGCTGTTTTTT. Its protein product is CASRSGSGELFF.

The chain recombines TRBV3-1 (or the pseudogene TRBV3-2) with TRBJ1-5; D possibly corresponds to TRBD1 (5 bases). V was clipped by 0 bases and J by 0 bases, with 9 bases between them. The CDR3 runs 16 residues. Germline V CDR1 and CDR2: LGHDT, YNNKEL (reference sequence). As DNA, the CDR3 is TGTGCCAGCAGCCAAGATCTCGGACATAGCAATCAGCCCCAGCATTTT. This codes for CASSQDLGHSNQPQHF.

The J gene is TRBJ2-1, the V gene TRBV4-1, with 10 bases fitting TRBD2. Germline lookup yields CDR1 MGHRA and CDR2 YSYEKL. V dropped 2 bases and J dropped 5; count of bases not matched to a gene: 3. There are 15 residues in the CDR3. The CDR3 nucleotides are TGCGCCAGCAGCCAACTAGCGGGAGCAAACAATGAGCAGTTCTTC. Translating it yields CASSQLAGANNEQFF.

The chain links TRBV2 to TRBJ1-4; D is ambiguous. CDR1 SNHLY and CDR2 FYNNEI come from the germline V gene. Between the trimmed V and J ends, which lost 8 bases and 6 bases, there was a span of 19 bases. This CDR3 has 15 residues. The CDR3 region has the DNA TGTGCCAGCCAACCTAGTGGAAGAGGTGATGAAAAACTGTTTTTT. Amino acid sequence: CASQPSGRGDEKLFF. Full variable domain (rest looked up from reference TRBV2 and TRBJ1-4): EPEVTQTPSHQVTQMGQEVILRCVPISNHLYFYWYRQILGQKVEFLVSFYNNEISEKSEIFDDQFSVERPDGSNFTLKIRSTKLEDSAMYFCASQPSGRGDEKLFFGSGTQLSVL.

This clone was picked up one time. CDR3 loop: CASSPGGTSGSTQETQYF. The DNA for the CDR3 is TGTGCCAGCTCACCTGGAGGGACTAGCGGGAGTACTCAAGAGACCCAGTACTTC. The chain has TRBV18 and TRBJ2-5; 14 bases are shared with TRBD2. The trim removed 3 bases at V and 2 bases at J, leaving 8 bases unmatched. The length of the CDR3 is 18 residues. CDR1 is KGHSH, CDR2 LQKENI, per germline.

This clone was recorded once. This chain joins TRBV5-6 and TRBJ2-5, with TRBD2 identical over 16 bases. The ends lost 4 bases at V and 5 bases at J; junction bases unmatched: 5. This CDR3 has 16 residues. Germline assignment: CDR1 SGHDT and CDR2 YYEEEE. CDR3 nucleotides: TGTGCCAGCAGCAAAGCGGGACTAGCGGGAGGGGAGACCCAGTACTTC. This translates into CASSKAGLAGGETQYF.

The chain carries TRBV3-1 (or the pseudogene TRBV3-2) and TRBJ1-1; 8 positions agree with TRBD1. V shed 3 bases and J 1 base; nucleotides not matched to a gene: 1. The length of the CDR3 is 14 residues. Germline values: CDR1 LGHDT, CDR2 YNNKEL (reference sequence). The CDR3 reads CASSHTGGNTEAFF. The DNA of the CDR3 is TGTGCCAGCAGCCACACAGGGGGGAACACTGAAGCTTTCTTT.